This passage covers 12 T cell receptor beta chains from one sample sequenced in a study of OX40 agonist ivuxolimab in advanced cancers. Clones were read by immunoSEQ multiplex PCR, and TCRdb kept only the in-frame ones, dropping some. Of 67,000 or so clones listed, 80% to 90% are singletons. The source was CD4+ or CD8+ T cells sorted from blood, collected in a trial of the OX40 agonist ivuxolimab. These TCRs come from an adult with an advanced solid tumor such as melanoma, head and neck, liver or kidney cancer.

The chain employs TRBV7-9 and TRBJ2-3; 9 bases agree with TRBD1. After removal of 3 bases from V and 1 base from J, the junction contained 2 bases not matched to a gene. This CDR3 is built from 15 residues. Germline-derived CDR1 and CDR2 are SEHNR and FQNEAQ (reference sequence). CDR3 loop: CASSLRTGGTDTQYF. The DNA for the CDR3 is TGTGCCAGCAGCTTGCGGACAGGGGGCACAGATACGCAGTATTTT.

This clone was observed a few times. V usage is TRBV5-1 and J usage is TRBJ2-7; D is uncertain. The CDR3 runs 10 residues. CDR1 and CDR2 (germline): SGHRS, YFSETQ. Trimming removed 2 bases at V and 7 bases at J, with 4 bases between. The CDR3 here is CASSFEEQYF. CDR3 in DNA: TGCGCCAGCAGCTTCGAAGAGCAGTACTTC.

The J gene is TRBJ2-4, the V gene TRBV12-2; no check of the table's D call, TRBD1, against the DNA was made. TRBV12-2 is noted as a pseudogene. The CDR3 is 14 residues long. CDR3 coding DNA: TGTGCAAGTCGCATGACAGGGGGCAAAAACATTCAGTACTTC. Translated: CASRMTGGKNIQYF.

V usage is TRBV7-9 and J usage is TRBJ1-5; D gene ambiguous. Germline CDR1 reads SEHNR; CDR2 reads FQNEAQ (reference sequence). The CDR3 contains 12 residues. V was trimmed by 5 bases and J by 10 bases, leaving 12 bases between them. CDR3 nucleotide sequence: TGTGCCAGCAGCCAAGATAAGGGACCCCAGCATTTT. Translation gives CASSQDKGPQHF.

The chain has TRBV12-5 and TRBJ2-7; D ambiguous. From germline, CDR1 is LGHNT and CDR2 FRNRAP. CDR3 length: 13 amino acids. The V and J ends lost 2 bases and 6 bases respectively, with 11 bases between them. CDR3 in DNA: TGTGCTAGTGGTTTGAGTGAGCTTTCCGAGCAGTACTTC. This gives the protein CASGLSELSEQYF. Full variable domain (rest looked up from reference TRBV12-5 and TRBJ2-7): DARVTQTPRHKVTEMGQEVTMRCQPILGHNTVFWYRQTMMQGLELLAYFRNRAPLDDSGMPKDRFSAEMPDATLATLKIQPSEPRDSAVYFCASGLSELSEQYFGPGTRLTVT.

The chain couples TRBV5-1 to TRBJ2-7; the match to TRBD1 covers 9 bases. The V segment lost 0 bases and the J segment 2 bases; nucleotides outside the gene matches: 3. The CDR3 has 15 amino acids. Germline CDR1 SGHRS, CDR2 YFSETQ. The CDR3 loop reads CASSLGDRDTYEQYF. CDR3 bases: TGCGCCAGCAGCTTGGGGGACAGGGATACCTACGAGCAGTACTTC.

This clone was seen only once. The gene calls are TRBV2 and TRBJ2-3; no clear D. Germline CDR1 SNHLY, CDR2 FYNNEI. The V end was cut by 7 bases, the J end by 1 base, with 6 bases between. The CDR3 contains 12 residues. DNA for the CDR3: TGTGCCAGCAAGCCCCGCACAGATACGCAGTATTTT. Protein sequence: CASKPRTDTQYF. Drawing the rest from reference TRBV2 and TRBJ2-3, the complete variable domain is EPEVTQTPSHQVTQMGQEVILRCVPISNHLYFYWYRQILGQKVEFLVSFYNNEISEKSEIFDDQFSVERPDGSNFTLKIRSTKLEDSAMYFCASKPRTDTQYFGPGTRLTVL.

This clone was picked up a small number of times. The chain joins TRBV2 to TRBJ2-5; tentatively, D is TRBD1 (5 bases). Trimming pared 6 bases from V and 2 bases from J, leaving 7 bases between. The CDR3 is made up of 12 amino acids. Germline V gene lookup returns CDR1 SNHLY and CDR2 FYNNEI. CDR3: CASSRQQETQYF. CDR3 DNA sequence: TGTGCCAGCAGCCGACAGCAAGAGACCCAGTACTTC.

The chain has TRBV6-5 and TRBJ2-7; D uncertain. The germline V and J ends were trimmed by 5 bases and 7 bases, with 12 bases remaining between them. This CDR3 has 12 residues. Germline assignment: CDR1 MNHEY and CDR2 SVGAGI. CDR3 coding DNA: TGTGCCAGCAGTCCCTCTAGTCGAGAGCAGTACTTC. This sequence encodes CASSPSSREQYF.

This clone came up a few times. This chain links TRBV14 with TRBJ1-3; D not certain. Germline V gene data show CDR1 as SGHDN and CDR2 as FVKESK. This CDR3 has 11 residues. Trimming stripped 8 bases from V and 0 bases from J, with 2 bases between. The CDR3 protein is CASRSGNTIYF. The CDR3 DNA is TGTGCCAGCCGCTCTGGAAACACCATATATTTT.

The chain joins TRBV27 to TRBJ1-6; a weak D match, TRBD1 (5 bases). In germline, CDR1 is MNHEY, CDR2 SMNVEV (reference sequence). V was clipped by 6 bases and J by 8 bases, with 14 bases between them. CDR3 length: 14 amino acids. This CDR3 is CASSPTWGDSPLHF. The DNA for the CDR3 is TGTGCCAGCAGCCCAACTTGGGGGGATTCACCCCTCCACTTT.

This chain uses TRBV6-6 with TRBJ1-1; no clear D gene. The CDR3 loop spans 15 amino acids. V lost 5 bases to trimming and J lost 8 bases, with 21 bases between them. Germline-derived CDR1 and CDR2 are MNHNY and SVGAGI (reference sequence). CDR3 region: CASSDTSGSSHEAFF. CDR3 nucleotides: TGTGCCAGCAGTGATACTTCAGGATCCTCCCACGAAGCTTTCTTT.